Included here is one T cell receptor (beta chain) sequence, with context. There are 16 residues in the CDR3. Germline values: CDR1 GTSNPN, CDR2 SVGIG (reference sequence). With 0 bases clipped from V and 5 bases from J, the junction kept 8 bases outside the gene matches. The sample is drawn from a study of low-dose radiotherapy and immunotherapy resistance in tumors. At the level of the study: A dose of 1 Gy per fraction every two weeks went to Cohort 2, totaling 13 Gy over 26 weeks. Every six weeks patients received intravenous ipilimumab 1 mg/kg, and every two weeks they received intravenous nivolumab 240 mg.

Primers targeting TRAV and TRBV primed first-strand cDNA, covering alpha and beta chains. TCR amplification used roughly 20 PCR cycles, a constant-region primer and a V-primer adapter. TCRdb redid the calling of the reads with MiXCR, one entry per CDR3 protein. The repertoire holds some 71,000 distinct CDR3 sequences, with roughly 30% as singletons. Time point meaning: before trial treatment. The study gave donors nivolumab, ipilimumab, aspirin, low-dose cyclophosphamide and low-dose radiotherapy. The sequence was obtained from a female donor with ovarian cancer. The V and J genes are TRBV30 and TRBJ2-5; 11 bases line up with TRBD2. The sample in question was PBMCs, obtained before treatment. CDR3 amino acids: CAWSVRGLAGGETQYF. The CDR3 DNA sequence: TGTGCCTGGAGTGTACGTGGACTAGCGGGCGGCGAGACCCAGTACTTC. The whole variable domain, filled in from reference TRBV30 and TRBJ2-5, reads SQTIHQWPATLVQPVGSPLSLECTVEGTSNPNLYWYRQAAGRGLQLLFYSVGIGQISSEVPQNLSASRPQDRQFILSSKKLLLSDSGFYLCAWSVRGLAGGETQYFGPGTRLLVL.